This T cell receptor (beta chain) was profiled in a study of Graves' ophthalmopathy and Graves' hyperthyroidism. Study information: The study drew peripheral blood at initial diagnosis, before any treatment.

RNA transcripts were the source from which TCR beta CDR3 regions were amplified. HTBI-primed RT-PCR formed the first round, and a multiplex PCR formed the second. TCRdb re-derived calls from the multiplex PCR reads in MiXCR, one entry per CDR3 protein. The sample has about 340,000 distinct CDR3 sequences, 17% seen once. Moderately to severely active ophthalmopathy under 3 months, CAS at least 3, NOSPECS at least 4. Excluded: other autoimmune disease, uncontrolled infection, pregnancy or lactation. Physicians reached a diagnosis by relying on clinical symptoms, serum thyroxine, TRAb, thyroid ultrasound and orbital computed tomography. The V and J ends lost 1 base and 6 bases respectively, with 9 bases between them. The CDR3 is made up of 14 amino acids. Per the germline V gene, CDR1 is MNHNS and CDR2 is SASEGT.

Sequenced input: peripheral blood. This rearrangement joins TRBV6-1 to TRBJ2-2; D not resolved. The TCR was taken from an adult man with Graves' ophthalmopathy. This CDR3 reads CASSEDSWPGELFF. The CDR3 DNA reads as TGTGCCAGCAGTGAAGACAGTTGGCCCGGGGAGCTGTTTTTT.